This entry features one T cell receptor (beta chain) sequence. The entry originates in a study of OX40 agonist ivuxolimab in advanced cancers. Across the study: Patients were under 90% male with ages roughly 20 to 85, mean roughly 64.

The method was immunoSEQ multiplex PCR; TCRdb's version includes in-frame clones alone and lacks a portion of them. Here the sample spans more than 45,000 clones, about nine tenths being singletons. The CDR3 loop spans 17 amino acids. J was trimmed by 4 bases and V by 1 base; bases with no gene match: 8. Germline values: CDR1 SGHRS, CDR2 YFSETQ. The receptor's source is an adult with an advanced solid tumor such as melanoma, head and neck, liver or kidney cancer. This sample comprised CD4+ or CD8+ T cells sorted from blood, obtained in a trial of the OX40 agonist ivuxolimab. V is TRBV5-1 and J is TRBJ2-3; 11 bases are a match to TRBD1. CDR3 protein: CASSLMIRTGGADTQYF. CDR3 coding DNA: TGCGCCAGCAGCTTGATGATAAGGACAGGGGGCGCAGATACGCAGTATTTT.